This is a list of T cell receptor beta chains from one sample in a study of type 1 regulatory T cells. Using its own MiXCR run on the reads, TCRdb lists one record per CDR3 protein. The sample gives 60,000 to 75,000 distinct CDR3 sequences, 20% of which show up once; less than 10% is in the top ten. These TCRs' antigens remain unknown. The sample comprised cultured type 1 regulatory T (Tr1) cells, either the whole culture or a sorted fraction (not recorded which). These receptor sequences come from a human donor in good health. CDR3s leave out the opening cysteine and the closing phenylalanine or tryptophan. Only some rows state a clone size, as once, few, many or a class for expanded clones.

v_call	clone_size	j_call	cdr3_aa
TRBV18	-	TRBJ1-2	ASSADLGYGYT
TRBV7-2	-	TRBJ2-3	ASSHVHTQY
TRBV10-3	few	TRBJ2-7	AISGTSGIYEQY
TRBV9	few	TRBJ2-1	ASSGGVGLAPYNEQF
TRBV6-5	many	TRBJ1-2	ASRNRDRGDYGYT
TRBV7-9	few	TRBJ1-1	ASSLVGGAITEAF
TRBV15	few	TRBJ2-2	ATSRDQNTGELF
TRBV20-1	-	TRBJ2-1	SARDPSPYSGL
TRBV7-2	-	TRBJ2-3	ASSSGLGSTDTQY
TRBV30	-	TRBJ1-1	AWKGNTEAF
TRBV12-2	-	TRBJ1-6	ASRFTGTGSYNSPLH
TRBV5-1	-	TRBJ2-5	ASRGGETQY
TRBV7-9	-	TRBJ2-3	ASSKTVDTQY
TRBV5-1	many	TRBJ2-7	ASSLQGTYGEQY
TRBV18	-	TRBJ1-6	ASSPGLNSPLH
TRBV24-1	few	TRBJ2-1	ATRDFYNEQF
TRBV29-1	many	TRBJ2-3	SVALGAKWNRRIDTQY
TRBV20-1	many	TRBJ2-5	SASHAGPETQY
TRBV5-4	many	TRBJ2-7	ASSLRGTSYEQY
TRBV7-8	-	TRBJ1-6	ASSLVGGDSPLH
TRBV7-2	few	TRBJ2-3	ASSLGLAVRDTQY
TRBV30	-	TRBJ2-3	AWTSGVSDTQY
TRBV9	few	TRBJ2-2	ASSRGPQNTGELF
TRBV4-2	-	TRBJ2-3	ASSRKDNPSTDTQY
TRBV6-2/TRBV6-3	-	TRBJ2-7	ASSYERTSGLYEQY
TRBV3-1	-	TRBJ1-5	ASSQDRVQPQH
TRBV20-1	-	TRBJ2-1	SATLVGGLDEQF
TRBV5-6	-	TRBJ2-3	ASSSLSPRVDTQY
TRBV27	-	TRBJ2-2	ASSFKANAGELF
TRBV3-1	-	TRBJ2-4	ASAGTVKNIQY
TRBV4-1	-	TRBJ2-1	ASSQPTAQSLGGEQF
TRBV5-4	few	TRBJ1-2	ASRGGSYGYT
TRBV24-1	few	TRBJ2-3	ATSEGTDTQY
TRBV5-1	few	TRBJ1-1	ASSPIGTANTEAF
TRBV6-2/TRBV6-3	few	TRBJ1-1	ASSGVRAF
TRBV29-1	-	TRBJ2-7	SVDPHGSYEQY
TRBV3-1	-	TRBJ2-7	ASSLPSGRGDHEQY
TRBV5-1	many	TRBJ2-2	ASSPFENGELF
TRBV5-1	-	TRBJ2-2	ASSQQSAETGGELF
TRBV20-1	-	TRBJ2-1	SAGTSGSYNEQF
TRBV5-1	many	TRBJ1-2	ASSLDRWGSEYGYT
TRBV20-1	-	TRBJ2-3	SASGEHTDTQY
TRBV5-1	few	TRBJ1-1	ASSVDRDTEAF
TRBV11-2	many	TRBJ2-7	ASSKVAEQY
TRBV9	once	TRBJ1-4	ASSAGVRTNEKLF
TRBV30	few	TRBJ2-2	AWSALAGSTGELF
TRBV20-1	few	TRBJ2-5	SARDGSGEETQY
TRBV7-9	-	TRBJ1-2	ASSPSGGEGYGYT
TRBV5-1	few	TRBJ1-4	ASSLGGQVNEKLF
TRBV25-1	-	TRBJ2-1	ASRTGTINEQF
TRBV7-9	-	TRBJ1-4	ASSLREGKLF
TRBV18	-	TRBJ1-3	ASSRTADSGNTIY
TRBV7-9	-	TRBJ2-2	ASSPPPGLESGELF
TRBV20-1	few	TRBJ2-7	SARVAGRGVYEQY